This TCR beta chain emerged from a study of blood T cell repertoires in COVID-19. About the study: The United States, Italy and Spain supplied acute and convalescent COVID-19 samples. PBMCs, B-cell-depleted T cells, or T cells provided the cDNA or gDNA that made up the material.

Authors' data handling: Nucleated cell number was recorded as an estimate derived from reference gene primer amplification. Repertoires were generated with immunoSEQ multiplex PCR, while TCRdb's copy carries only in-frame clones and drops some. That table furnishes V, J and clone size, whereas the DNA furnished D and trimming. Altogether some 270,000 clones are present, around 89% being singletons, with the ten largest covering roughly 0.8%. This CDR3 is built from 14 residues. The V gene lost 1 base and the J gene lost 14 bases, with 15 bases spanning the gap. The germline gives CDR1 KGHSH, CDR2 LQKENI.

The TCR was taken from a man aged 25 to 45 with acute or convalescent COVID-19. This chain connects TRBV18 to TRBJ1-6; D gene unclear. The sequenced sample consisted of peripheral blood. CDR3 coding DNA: TGTGCCAGCTCACCACGTGGGCTGGTGCAGACCCTCCACTTT. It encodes CASSPRGLVQTLHF.